These 28 T cell receptor beta chains share one sample of origin, sequenced in a study of T cell responses to AZD1222 COVID-19 vaccine. The assay was immunoSEQ multiplex PCR, and TCRdb's table has in-frame clones only and misses some. Among approximately 220,000 clones, about 93% were seen once, and the ten largest hold about 1%. The input for sequencing was peripheral blood, taken on day 0 of MenACWY control vaccination. The receptors stem from an adult in good health.

V is TRBV6-5 and J is TRBJ2-7; D is perhaps TRBD1 (6 bases). The CDR3 covers 14 residues. Germline V lookup: CDR1 MNHEY, CDR2 SVGAGI. V lost 6 bases and J lost 2, with 14 bases in between. The CDR3 region has the DNA TGTGCCAGCAGAAGAGACAGGAATACCTACGAGCAGTACTTC. It specifies CASRRDRNTYEQYF.

The chain recombines TRBV7-3 with TRBJ1-6; D might be TRBD1 (5 bases). CDR1 SGHTA and CDR2 FQGTGA come from the germline V gene. V lost 0 bases to trimming and J lost 2 bases, with 5 bases between them. The CDR3 runs to 15 residues. The CDR3 DNA reads as TGTGCCAGCAGCTTAACAGGGGCCTATAATTCACCCCTCCACTTT. Its translation: CASSLTGAYNSPLHF.

The V and J genes are TRBV5-1 and TRBJ1-1; 9 bases fit TRBD1. Germline values: CDR1 SGHRS, CDR2 YFSETQ. This CDR3 comprises 18 residues. The V segment lost 3 bases and the J segment 1 base; nucleotides outside the gene matches: 13. The CDR3 here is CASSSNRQGEVPNTEAFF. CDR3 in DNA: TGCGCCAGCAGCTCGAATCGACAGGGGGAAGTACCGAACACTGAAGCTTTCTTT.

The gene calls are TRBV4-3 and TRBJ2-7; D is possibly TRBD1 or TRBD2 (5 bases each). This CDR3 has 16 residues. Germline V gene lookup returns CDR1 LGHNA and CDR2 YSLEER. Trimming took off 3 bases at V and 0 bases at J, with 15 bases between the two ends. In DNA form, the CDR3 reads TGCGCCAGCAGCCAGCGGGTGGGTGACAGCTCCTACGAGCAGTACTTC. Protein product: CASSQRVGDSSYEQYF.

This clone was observed once. V usage is TRBV12-3 or TRBV12-4 and J usage is TRBJ1-2; D uncertain. The V end lost 3 bases, the J end lost 8 bases, and 7 bases lay between the germline ends. The CDR3 extends over 11 amino acids. The CDR3 DNA reads TGTGCCAGCAGTTTTCCGGGAGGCTACACCTTC. The encoded protein is CASSFPGGYTF.

V gene TRBV10-3 combines with J gene TRBJ1-6; no clear D gene. Germline CDR1 and CDR2: ENHRY and SYGVKD. Trimming shortened V by 4 bases and J by 5 bases, and 6 bases separated the two germline ends. The CDR3 is 13 amino acids. DNA for the CDR3: TGTGCCATCAGTGGTCAGAATAATTCACCCCTCCACTTT. Its translation is CAISGQNNSPLHF.

The V gene is TRBV24-1, the J gene TRBJ1-2; 11 bases line up with TRBD1. The CDR3 is made up of 16 amino acids. Germline lookup yields CDR1 KGHDR and CDR2 SFDVKD. The trim removed 6 bases at V and 5 bases at J, leaving 10 bases unmatched. The CDR3: CATSRTGGRTEYGYTF. CDR3 nucleotides: TGTGCCACCAGTAGGACAGGGGGCCGTACTGAATATGGCTACACCTTC.

This clone has just one count. V is TRBV12-3 or TRBV12-4 and J is TRBJ1-2; D remains unclear. CDR3 length: 12 residues. V was clipped by 8 bases and J by 8 bases, with 15 bases between them. The CDR3 nucleotides read TGTGCCAGCGGCAGTGACTCACCGGGCTACACCTTC. It specifies CASGSDSPGYTF.

V and J are TRBV6-5 and TRBJ1-1; TRBD1 is a possible D gene (5 bases). The V end was cut by 8 bases, the J end by 2 bases, with 15 bases between. This CDR3 region has 14 residues. Germline loops: CDR1 MNHEY, CDR2 SVGAGI. CDR3 sequence: CASHRATANTEAFF. The DNA of the CDR3 is TGTGCCAGCCACCGCGCGACAGCTAACACTGAAGCTTTCTTT.

The J gene is TRBJ1-6, the V gene TRBV7-2, with 7 bases fitting TRBD1. The CDR3 consists of 15 residues. CDR1 SGHTA and CDR2 FQGNSA come from the germline V gene. Unmatched junction bases numbered 10, after V lost 5 bases and J lost 9 bases. The DNA of the CDR3 is TGTGCCAGCAGCCCACCTGACAGGGCGGCTTCACCCCTCCACTTT. It codes for CASSPPDRAASPLHF. Drawing the rest from reference TRBV7-2 and TRBJ1-6, the complete variable domain is GAGVSQSPSNKVTEKGKDVELRCDPISGHTALYWYRQSLGQGLEFLIYFQGNSAPDKSGLPSDRFSAERTGGSVSTLTIQRTQQEDSAVYLCASSPPDRAASPLHFGNGTRLTVT.

The chain has TRBV15 and TRBJ2-1; D is tentatively TRBD1 or TRBD2 (6 bases each). Germline V CDR1 and CDR2: LNHNV, YYDKDF (reference sequence). V was shortened by 2 bases and J by 9 bases, with 20 bases between the two germline ends. The CDR3 loop spans 16 amino acids. CDR3 bases: TGTGCCACCAGCAGATCTCCGAGGACAGCGGGTACTGAGCAGTTCTTC. It translates to CATSRSPRTAGTEQFF.

This clone was seen a single time. This chain joins TRBV5-6 and TRBJ2-2, with D unclear. V gave up 3 bases and J gave up 5 bases, with 14 bases separating them. CDR3 length: 15 residues. CDR1 is SGHDT, CDR2 YYEEEE, per germline. CDR3 protein: CASSSSGSGTGELFF. For the CDR3, the DNA is TGTGCCAGCAGCTCGAGTGGGTCTGGAACCGGGGAGCTGTTTTTT.

The chain has TRBV18 and TRBJ1-3, with D hard to call. Per the germline V gene, CDR1 is KGHSH and CDR2 is LQKENI. The CDR3 loop spans 14 amino acids. Trimming cost V 3 bases and J 2 bases, with 8 bases left between them. CDR3 DNA: TGTGCCAGCTCACCGAGAGTGGCTGGAAACACCATATATTTT. Protein product: CASSPRVAGNTIYF.

The chain links TRBV28 to TRBJ1-2; D gene ambiguous. The CDR3 runs to 12 residues. Germline loops: CDR1 MDHEN, CDR2 SYDVKM. Trimming removed 11 bases from V and 5 bases from J, with 15 bases in between. In nucleotides, the CDR3 is TGTGCCGCAAGTATCTCCGATTATGGCTACACCTTC. Translating it yields CAASISDYGYTF.

The V gene is TRBV30, the J gene TRBJ2-7; no clear D gene. CDR3 length: 12 residues. Germline V gene data show CDR1 as GTSNPN and CDR2 as SVGIG (reference sequence). Trimming pared 5 bases from V and 3 bases from J, leaving 11 bases between. CDR3 sequence reads: CAWAGLGYEQYF. CDR3 DNA sequence: TGTGCCTGGGCCGGCTTGGGCTACGAGCAGTACTTC.

The V gene is TRBV7-9, the J gene TRBJ2-7, with 9 positions matching TRBD1. Losses at the gene ends were 5 bases for V and 5 bases for J; bases not matched to a gene: 10. Germline assignment: CDR1 SEHNR and CDR2 FQNEAQ (reference sequence). CDR3 length: 15 amino acids. CDR3 sequence: CASSIRTGVLNEQYF. The CDR3 nucleotides read TGTGCCAGCAGCATCCGGACAGGGGTGTTGAACGAGCAGTACTTC.

J is TRBJ2-1 and V is TRBV3-1 (or the pseudogene TRBV3-2); TRBD2 matches at 10 bases. There are 15 residues in the CDR3. V dropped 5 bases and J dropped 8; count of bases not matched to a gene: 9. Looked up from germline, CDR1 is LGHDT and CDR2 is YNNKEL (reference sequence). The CDR3 loop reads CASSYPGLAFYEQFF. The CDR3 DNA sequence: TGTGCCAGCAGCTATCCGGGACTAGCGTTCTATGAGCAGTTCTTC.

J is TRBJ2-7 and V is TRBV5-4; 8 positions match TRBD2. This CDR3 is built from 15 residues. Germline trimming cut 2 bases from V and 2 bases from J; bases unmatched to any gene: 6. Germline values: CDR1 SGHNT, CDR2 YYREEE (reference sequence). CDR3 sequence reads: CASSFGGGATYEQYF. The DNA for the CDR3 is TGTGCCAGCAGCTTCGGGGGGGGAGCGACCTACGAGCAGTACTTC.

The CDR3 DNA follows: TGTGCCAGCAGCGCCCTCGTCCCGGGACAGGGAGAAGACACTGAAGCTTTCTTT. It encodes CASSALVPGQGEDTEAFF. This sequence joins TRBV9 and TRBJ1-1; 9 bases line up with TRBD1. The CDR3 spans 18 residues. Losses at the gene ends were 3 bases for V and 3 bases for J; bases not matched to a gene: 15. Per germline, CDR1 SGDLS and CDR2 YYNGEE.

CDR3 bases: TGTGCCAGCACCCAATTGACAGCCAACTATGGCTACACCTTC. Translated, it gives CASTQLTANYGYTF. The chain is built from TRBV6-5 and TRBJ1-2; D is perhaps TRBD1 (5 bases). The CDR3 is made up of 14 amino acids. V lost 7 bases to trimming and J lost 2 bases, with 14 bases between them. Germline assignment: CDR1 MNHEY and CDR2 SVGAGI.

The V call is TRBV7-9, the J call TRBJ2-2; no clear D gene. CDR3 length: 14 amino acids. Germline CDR1 is SEHNR and CDR2 is FQNEAQ (reference sequence). V lost 4 bases and J 5 bases, leaving 11 bases between the germline ends. The CDR3: CASSSEVATGELFF. In DNA, the CDR3 is TGTGCCAGCAGCTCAGAGGTAGCTACCGGGGAGCTGTTTTTT.

V usage is TRBV24-1 and J usage is TRBJ1-2, with 7 positions matching TRBD1. The CDR3 totals 13 residues. Unmatched junction bases numbered 4, after V lost 3 bases and J lost 7 bases. CDR1 and CDR2 (germline): KGHDR, SFDVKD. Here the CDR3 DNA reads TGTGCCACCAGTGATGACAGGGCTAGTGGCTACACCTTC. The encoded protein is CATSDDRASGYTF.

The CDR3 loop is CASSSAALDRGQYF. CDR3 sequence (DNA): TGTGCCAGCAGTTCAGCCGCTTTGGACAGGGGTCAGTACTTC. The genes are TRBV7-9 and TRBJ2-7; 9 nucleotides align to TRBD1. The CDR3 sequence is 14 residues long. Germline trimming cut 6 bases from V and 10 bases from J; bases unmatched to any gene: 13. The V gene's germline CDR1 is SEHNR and CDR2 FQNEAQ (reference sequence).

A few counts support this clone. This chain links TRBV6-6 with TRBJ2-2; 10 bases line up with TRBD1. This CDR3 comprises 14 residues. V shed 6 bases, J shed 8 bases, and the junction held 6 bases outside the gene matches. Germline assignment: CDR1 MNHNY and CDR2 SVGAGI (reference sequence). The CDR3 loop reads CASRRDRGPGELFF. CDR3 DNA sequence: TGTGCCAGCAGACGGGACAGGGGACCTGGGGAGCTGTTTTTT.

As regards this clone: Other DNA sequences within the sample encode an identical CDR3. This sequence joins TRBV5-6 and TRBJ2-7, with 7 bases identical to TRBD1. The germline V gene has CDR1 SGHDT and CDR2 YYEEEE. The V gene end was trimmed by 0 bases and the J gene end by 0 bases; junction bases not matched to a gene: 0. This CDR3 is 14 amino acids long. This CDR3 is CASSLGQGSYEQYF. The CDR3 nucleotides are TGTGCCAGCAGCTTGGGACAGGGCTCCTACGAGCAGTACTTC.

This clone appeared a single time. J is TRBJ1-5 and V is TRBV9; the match to TRBD1 covers 11 bases. The germline gives CDR1 SGDLS, CDR2 YYNGEE. The V segment lost 4 bases and the J segment 1 base; nucleotides outside the gene matches: 4. CDR3 length: 16 residues. The CDR3 is CASSPGQGASNQPQHF. CDR3 bases: TGTGCCAGCAGCCCAGGACAGGGGGCGAGCAATCAGCCCCAGCATTTT.

The chain is built from TRBV19 and TRBJ1-2; perhaps TRBD1 as D (6 bases). The V end was cut by 5 bases, the J end by 7 bases, with 20 bases between. CDR3 length: 15 residues. The germline gives CDR1 LNHDA, CDR2 SQIVND (reference sequence). The CDR3 sequence: CASSEGGPGASGYTF. DNA for the CDR3: TGTGCCAGTAGTGAAGGGGGACCAGGGGCGTCTGGCTACACCTTC.

The V call is TRBV29-1, the J call TRBJ1-1; D may be TRBD1 (6 bases). The CDR3 runs 14 residues. CDR1 is SQVTM and CDR2 is ANQGSEA in the germline V gene. V was cut by 5 bases and J by 0 bases, with 13 bases left in between. In nucleotides, the CDR3 is TGCAGCGTTCGGGGGGCGAACATGAACACTGAAGCTTTCTTT. This translates into CSVRGANMNTEAFF.